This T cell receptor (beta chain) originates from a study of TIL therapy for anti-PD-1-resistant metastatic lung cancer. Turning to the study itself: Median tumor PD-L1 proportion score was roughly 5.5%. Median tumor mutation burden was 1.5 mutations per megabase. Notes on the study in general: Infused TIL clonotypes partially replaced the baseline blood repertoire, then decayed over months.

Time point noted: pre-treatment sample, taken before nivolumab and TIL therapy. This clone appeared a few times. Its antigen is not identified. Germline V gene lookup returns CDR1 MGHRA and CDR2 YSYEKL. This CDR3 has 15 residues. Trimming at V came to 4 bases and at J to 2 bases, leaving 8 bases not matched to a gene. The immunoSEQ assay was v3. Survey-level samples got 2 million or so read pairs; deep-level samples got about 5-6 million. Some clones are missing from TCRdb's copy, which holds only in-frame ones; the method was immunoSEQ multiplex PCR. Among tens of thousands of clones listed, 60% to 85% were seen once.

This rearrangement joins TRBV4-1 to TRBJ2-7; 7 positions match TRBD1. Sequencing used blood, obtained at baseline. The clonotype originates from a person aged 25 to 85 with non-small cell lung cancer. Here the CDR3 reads CASSPTGTVAYEQYF. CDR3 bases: TGCGCCAGCAGCCCAACCGGGACAGTAGCCTACGAGCAGTACTTC.